Listed below are T cell receptor beta chains from one sample, sequenced in a study of shared clonotypes between healthy human individuals. Profiled with immunoSEQ multiplex PCR; TCRdb holds only in-frame clones, not every one. The data hold about 680,000 clones, with around 78% observed a single time. Sequencing was carried out using memory CD4+ T cells sorted from blood. The receptors derive from a woman younger than 45 in good health. Each CDR3 is given with its conserved first and last residue. A D gene is named only where the DNA matches it firmly. Size is stated for part of the rows, as once, few or many counts, or as a class when the clone is expanded.

j_call v_call clone_size d_call cdr3_aa cdr3_nt
TRBJ2-3 TRBV19 NA TRBD2 CASRAGGTDTQYF TGTGCCAGTAGGGCGGGAGGCACAGATACGCAGTATTTT
TRBJ2-1 TRBV29-1 NA TRBD2 CSVHLAGEGNEQFF TGCAGCGTCCATCTAGCGGGAGAGGGCAATGAGCAGTTCTTC
TRBJ2-1 TRBV5-1 many TRBD2 CASRSGSNNEQFF TGCGCCAGCAGGAGCGGGAGCAACAATGAGCAGTTCTTC
TRBJ1-1 TRBV2 NA NA CASSERGTEAFF TGTGCCAGCAGTGAGAGGGGCACTGAAGCTTTCTTT
TRBJ2-3 TRBV5-1 NA NA CASSLTRTDTQYF TGCGCCAGCAGCTTGACTCGCACAGATACGCAGTATTTT
TRBJ2-7 TRBV28 few TRBD2 CASSLATHLGLADTYEQYF TGTGCCAGCAGTTTGGCGACCCACCTGGGACTAGCGGATACCTACGAGCAGTACTTC
TRBJ1-2 TRBV7-9 NA NA CASSHTYYGYTF TGTGCCAGCAGTCATACTTATTATGGCTACACCTTC
TRBJ2-4 TRBV15 NA TRBD1 CATSILGQARNIQYF TGTGCCACCAGCATTCTGGGACAGGCTCGAAACATTCAGTACTTC
TRBJ1-1 TRBV19 NA NA CASNFRGGTEAFF TGTGCCAGTAACTTCCGGGGGGGCACTGAAGCTTTCTTT
TRBJ1-3 TRBV7-8 once NA CASSRPGNTIYF TGTGCCAGCAGCCGTCCTGGAAACACCATATATTTT
TRBJ2-7 TRBV29-1 few NA CSVVWGANEQYF TGCAGCGTTGTGTGGGGGGCCAACGAGCAGTACTTC
TRBJ1-4 TRBV28 NA NA CASSLHTDEKLFF TGTGCCAGCAGTTTACATACCGATGAAAAACTGTTTTTT
TRBJ2-7 TRBV5-1 NA TRBD2 CASSSGLAGGNEQYF TGCGCCAGCAGCTCCGGACTAGCGGGAGGGAACGAGCAGTACTTC
TRBJ1-2 TRBV4-1 NA NA CASSQGLPQKDGYTF TGCGCCAGCAGCCAAGGACTCCCTCAGAAGGATGGCTACACCTTC
TRBJ2-2 TRBV15 once TRBD2 CATSRGLAGGSDTGELFF TGTGCCACCAGCAGGGGCCTAGCGGGAGGTTCGGACACCGGGGAGCTGTTTTTT
TRBJ2-5 TRBV9 few NA CASSPRQVEETQYF TGTGCCAGCAGCCCCCGGCAGGTCGAGGAGACCCAGTACTTC
TRBJ1-3 TRBV19 few NA CASRASWREAGNTIYF TGTGCCAGTAGAGCGTCGTGGAGGGAGGCCGGAAACACCATATATTTT
TRBJ1-5 TRBV6-6 NA NA CASSYAGEGQPQHF TGTGCCAGCAGTTACGCAGGGGAGGGTCAGCCCCAGCATTTT
TRBJ2-7 TRBV10-3 NA TRBD2 CAISTGTSGYEQYF TGTGCCATCAGTACCGGGACTAGCGGATACGAGCAGTACTTC
TRBJ1-5 TRBV7-8 NA NA CASSLVPDSNQPQHF TGTGCCAGCAGCTTAGTCCCAGATAGCAATCAGCCCCAGCATTTT
TRBJ2-1 TRBV2 NA NA CASSGENEQFF TGTGCCAGCAGTGGGGAAAATGAGCAGTTCTTC
TRBJ1-5 TRBV6-1 NA TRBD1 CASRGTGLSNQPQHF TGTGCCAGCAGGGGGACAGGGCTAAGCAATCAGCCCCAGCATTTT
TRBJ2-1 TRBV5-4 few NA CASSFSPQREQFF TGTGCCAGCAGCTTCTCCCCCCAAAGGGAGCAGTTCTTC
TRBJ2-1 TRBV18 NA NA CASSPRVLSVAEYNEQFF TGTGCCAGCTCACCACGTGTTTTGTCGGTAGCGGAGTACAATGAGCAGTTCTTC
TRBJ2-7 TRBV5-1 few TRBD2 CASSLGLAPYEQYF TGCGCCAGCAGCTTGGGACTAGCGCCCTACGAGCAGTACTTC
TRBJ1-5 TRBV6-5 NA NA CASSTEGGGNQPQHF TGTGCCAGCAGCACCGAAGGAGGAGGCAATCAGCCCCAGCATTTT
TRBJ2-4 TRBV28 NA NA CASSLYRAGTSYSIQYF TGTGCCAGCAGTTTATACCGAGCCGGGACATCCTACAGCATTCAGTACTTC
TRBJ2-3 TRBV5-4 once NA CASKPSEGTDTQYF TGTGCCAGCAAACCTTCGGAGGGCACAGATACGCAGTATTTT
TRBJ2-7 TRBV5-1 NA TRBD2 CASSQGLAGGQSSYEQYF TGCGCCAGCAGCCAGGGACTAGCGGGAGGTCAGAGCTCCTACGAGCAGTACTTC
TRBJ2-7 TRBV10-3 NA NA CAISAWGDSSYEQYF TGTGCCATCAGTGCTTGGGGGGATTCCTCCTACGAGCAGTACTTC
TRBJ2-3 TRBV11-3 many NA CASSGSTDTQYF TGTGCCAGCAGCGGGAGCACAGATACGCAGTATTTT
TRBJ2-6 TRBV7-9 NA NA CASSTPPAPSSGANVLTF TGTGCCAGCAGCACCCCCCCAGCCCCGAGTTCTGGGGCCAACGTCCTGACTTTC
TRBJ2-1 TRBV11-2 NA NA CASSLVWQGYNEQFF TGTGCCAGCAGCCTAGTTTGGCAGGGCTACAATGAGCAGTTCTTC
TRBJ1-1 TRBV7-9 NA NA CASSLVDSNTEAFF TGTGCCAGCAGCTTAGTGGACAGCAACACTGAAGCTTTCTTT
TRBJ2-1 TRBV7-2 NA NA CASSLERSYEQFF TGTGCCAGCAGCTTAGAACGGTCGTATGAGCAGTTCTTC
TRBJ1-3 TRBV7-2 once NA CASSFGFANTIYF TGTGCCAGCAGCTTCGGTTTTGCGAACACCATATATTTT
TRBJ2-5 TRBV7-2 NA NA CASSFHYQETQYF TGTGCCAGCAGCTTTCATTATCAAGAGACCCAGTACTTC
TRBJ1-1 TRBV16 NA NA CASSAKRVNTEAFF TGTGCCAGCAGCGCAAAGCGGGTGAACACTGAAGCTTTCTTT
TRBJ2-1 TRBV2 NA NA CASSDRENEQFF TGTGCCAGCAGTGACAGGGAAAATGAGCAGTTCTTC
TRBJ2-2 TRBV27 NA NA CASNSGSFTGELFF TGTGCCAGTAATAGTGGGAGCTTCACCGGGGAGCTGTTTTTT